This T cell receptor beta chain was obtained from a study of blood T cell repertoires in COVID-19. About the study: Sample material is recorded as cDNA or gDNA derived from T cells, B-cell-depleted T cells, or PBMCs.

The CDR3 totals 16 residues. Germline CDR1 and CDR2: LNHDA and SQIVND (reference sequence). V was pared by 1 base and J by 4 bases, with 4 bases of the junction left unmatched. Assay used: immunoSEQ multiplex PCR; TCRdb lists only in-frame clones, some missing. This table has roughly 45,000 clones, approximately 87% appearing once. This clonotype was sampled from a woman aged 55-70 years with acute or convalescent COVID-19. The sample taken for sequencing was peripheral blood. V gene TRBV19 combines with J gene TRBJ2-1, with TRBD2 matching 10 bases. CDR3: CASSIGLAGGYNEQFF. DNA of the CDR3: TGTGCCAGTAGTATAGGACTAGCGGGCGGATACAATGAGCAGTTCTTC.